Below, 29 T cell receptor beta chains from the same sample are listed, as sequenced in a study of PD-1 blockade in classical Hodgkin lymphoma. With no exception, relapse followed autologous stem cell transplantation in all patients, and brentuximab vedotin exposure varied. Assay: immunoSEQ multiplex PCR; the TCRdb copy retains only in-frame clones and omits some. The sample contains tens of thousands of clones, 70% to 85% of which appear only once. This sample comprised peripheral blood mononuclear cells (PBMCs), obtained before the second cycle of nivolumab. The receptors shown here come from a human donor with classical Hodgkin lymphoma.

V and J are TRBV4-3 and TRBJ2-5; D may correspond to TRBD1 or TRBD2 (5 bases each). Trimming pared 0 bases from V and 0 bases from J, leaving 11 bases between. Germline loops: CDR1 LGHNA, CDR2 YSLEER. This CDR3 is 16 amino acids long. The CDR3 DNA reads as TGCGCCAGCAGCCAAGAGATTTGGGGGTACCAAGAGACCCAGTACTTC. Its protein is CASSQEIWGYQETQYF.

The CDR3 spells CASTPAPGLAGANTGELFF. DNA of the CDR3: TGTGCCAGCACTCCAGCCCCGGGACTAGCGGGGGCGAACACCGGGGAGCTGTTTTTT. V gene TRBV28 combines with J gene TRBJ2-2; 14 bases agree with TRBD2. This CDR3 is 19 amino acids long. The germline gives CDR1 MDHEN, CDR2 SYDVKM. J gave up 0 bases and V 7 bases, and 10 bases lay outside the gene matches.

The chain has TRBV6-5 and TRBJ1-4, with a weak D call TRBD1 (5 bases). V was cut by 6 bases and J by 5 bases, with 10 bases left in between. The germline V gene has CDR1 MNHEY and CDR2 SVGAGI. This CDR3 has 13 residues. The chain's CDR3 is CASREGWNEKLFF. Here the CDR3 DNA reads TGTGCCAGCAGAGAGGGGTGGAATGAAAAACTGTTTTTT.

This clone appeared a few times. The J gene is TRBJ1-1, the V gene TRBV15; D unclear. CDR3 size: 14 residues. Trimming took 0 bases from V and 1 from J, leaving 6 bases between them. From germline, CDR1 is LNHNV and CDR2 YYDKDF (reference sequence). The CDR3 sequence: CATSRDGGNTEAFF. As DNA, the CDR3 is TGTGCCACCAGCAGAGATGGAGGGAACACTGAAGCTTTCTTT.

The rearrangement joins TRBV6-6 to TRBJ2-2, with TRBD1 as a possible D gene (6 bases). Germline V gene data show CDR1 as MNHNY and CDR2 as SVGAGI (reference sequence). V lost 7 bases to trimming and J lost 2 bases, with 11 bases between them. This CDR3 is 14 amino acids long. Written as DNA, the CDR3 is TGTGCCAGCAAGGGGGAGATAAACACCGGGGAGCTGTTTTTT. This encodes CASKGEINTGELFF.

DNA of the CDR3: TGTGCCAGTAGTATTTGGGCAGGAGACTCGAACACTGAAGCTTTCTTT. Encoded protein: CASSIWAGDSNTEAFF. This chain connects TRBV19 to TRBJ1-1, with no clear D. V lost 3 bases, J lost 1 base, and 15 bases lay in between. There are 16 residues in the CDR3. Germline assignment: CDR1 LNHDA and CDR2 SQIVND (reference sequence).

The CDR3 region is CASSFPGTGVYYGYTF. The CDR3 bases are TGTGCCAGCAGCTTCCCCGGGACAGGGGTTTACTATGGCTACACCTTC. V is TRBV5-6 and J is TRBJ1-2; 10 bases are a match to TRBD1. Germline loops: CDR1 SGHDT, CDR2 YYEEEE. This CDR3 is built from 16 residues. Trimming at V came to 2 bases and at J to 3 bases, leaving 7 bases not matched to a gene.

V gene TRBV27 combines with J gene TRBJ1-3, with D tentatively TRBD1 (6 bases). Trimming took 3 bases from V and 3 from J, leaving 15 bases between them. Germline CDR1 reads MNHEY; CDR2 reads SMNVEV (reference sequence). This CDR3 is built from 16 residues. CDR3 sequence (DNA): TGTGCCAGCAGTTTGAAGGCGGGGGGCGGTGGAAACACCATATATTTT. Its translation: CASSLKAGGGGNTIYF.

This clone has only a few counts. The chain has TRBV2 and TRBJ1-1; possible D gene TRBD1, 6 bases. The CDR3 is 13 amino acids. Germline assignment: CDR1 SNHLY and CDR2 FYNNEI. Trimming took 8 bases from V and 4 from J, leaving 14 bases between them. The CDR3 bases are TGTGCCAGCGGACAGACGGGTCCCACTGAAGCTTTCTTT. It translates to CASGQTGPTEAFF.

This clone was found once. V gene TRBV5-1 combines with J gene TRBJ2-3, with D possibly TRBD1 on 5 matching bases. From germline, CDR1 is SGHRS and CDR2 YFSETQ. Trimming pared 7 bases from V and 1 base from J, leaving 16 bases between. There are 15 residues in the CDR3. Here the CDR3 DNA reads TGCGCCAGCCGAGCCCAGGGAACGGGCACAGATACGCAGTATTTT. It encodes CASRAQGTGTDTQYF.

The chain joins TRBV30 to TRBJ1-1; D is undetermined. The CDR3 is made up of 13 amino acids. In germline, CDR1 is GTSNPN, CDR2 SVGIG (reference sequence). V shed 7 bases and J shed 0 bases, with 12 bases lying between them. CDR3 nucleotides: TGTGCCTCCCGTAGGTCACTGAACACTGAAGCTTTCTTT. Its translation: CASRRSLNTEAFF.

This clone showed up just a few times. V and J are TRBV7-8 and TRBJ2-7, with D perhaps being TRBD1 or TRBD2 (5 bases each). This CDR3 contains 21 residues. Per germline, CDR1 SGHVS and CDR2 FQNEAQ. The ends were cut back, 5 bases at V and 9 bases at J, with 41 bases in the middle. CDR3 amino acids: CASSEWSVFFQGDRDLRGQYF. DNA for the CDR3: TGTGCCAGCAGCGAGTGGTCTGTGTTCTTTCAGGGAGACAGAGATCTACGAGGGCAGTACTTC.

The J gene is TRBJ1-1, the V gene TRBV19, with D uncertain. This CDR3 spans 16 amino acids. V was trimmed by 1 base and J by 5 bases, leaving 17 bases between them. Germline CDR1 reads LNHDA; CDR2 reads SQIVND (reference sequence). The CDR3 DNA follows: TGTGCCAGTAGTATAGCGGCTGAGATATTCGTGACTGAAGCTTTCTTT. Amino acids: CASSIAAEIFVTEAFF.

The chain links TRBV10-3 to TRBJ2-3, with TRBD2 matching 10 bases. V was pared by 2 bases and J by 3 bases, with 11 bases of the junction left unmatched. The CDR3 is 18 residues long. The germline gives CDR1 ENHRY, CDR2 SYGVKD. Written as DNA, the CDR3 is TGTGCCATCAGTGAGGAAGGCAAGCGAGCGGGGGGGACAGATACGCAGTATTTT. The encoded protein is CAISEEGKRAGGTDTQYF.

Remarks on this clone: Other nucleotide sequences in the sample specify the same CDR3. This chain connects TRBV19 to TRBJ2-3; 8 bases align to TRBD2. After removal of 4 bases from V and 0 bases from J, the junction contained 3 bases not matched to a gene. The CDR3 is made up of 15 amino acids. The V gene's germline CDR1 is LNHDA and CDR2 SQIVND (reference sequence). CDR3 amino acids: CASSTGLASTDTQYF. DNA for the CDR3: TGTGCCAGTAGTACCGGACTAGCCAGCACAGATACGCAGTATTTT.

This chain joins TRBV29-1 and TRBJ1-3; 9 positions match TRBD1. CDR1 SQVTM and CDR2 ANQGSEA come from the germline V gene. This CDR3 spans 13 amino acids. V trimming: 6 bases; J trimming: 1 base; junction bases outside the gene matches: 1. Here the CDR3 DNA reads TGCAGCGTGGGACAGGGATCTGGAAACACCATATATTTT. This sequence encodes CSVGQGSGNTIYF.

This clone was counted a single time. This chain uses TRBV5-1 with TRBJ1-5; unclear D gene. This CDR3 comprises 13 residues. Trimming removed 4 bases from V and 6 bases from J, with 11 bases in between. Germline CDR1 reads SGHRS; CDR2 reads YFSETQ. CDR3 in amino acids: CASSHDRGQPQHF. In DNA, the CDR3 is TGCGCCAGCAGCCACGACCGTGGTCAGCCCCAGCATTTT.

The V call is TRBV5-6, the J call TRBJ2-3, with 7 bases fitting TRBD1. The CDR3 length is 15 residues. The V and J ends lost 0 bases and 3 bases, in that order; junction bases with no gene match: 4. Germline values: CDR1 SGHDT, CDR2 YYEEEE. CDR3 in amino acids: CASSLDRGVTDTQYF. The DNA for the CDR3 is TGTGCCAGCAGCTTGGACAGGGGCGTGACAGATACGCAGTATTTT.

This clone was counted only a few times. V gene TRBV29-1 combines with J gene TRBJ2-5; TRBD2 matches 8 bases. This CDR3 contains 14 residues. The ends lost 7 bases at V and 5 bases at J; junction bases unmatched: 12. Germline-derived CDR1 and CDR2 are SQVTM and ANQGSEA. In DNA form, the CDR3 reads TGCAGCGCCGGGGGGGTCCAGGGAGGGGAGACCCAGTACTTC. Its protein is CSAGGVQGGETQYF.

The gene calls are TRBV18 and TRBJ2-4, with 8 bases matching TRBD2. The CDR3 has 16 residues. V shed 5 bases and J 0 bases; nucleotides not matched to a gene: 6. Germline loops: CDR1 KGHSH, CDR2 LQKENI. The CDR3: CASSGPGGAAKNIQYF. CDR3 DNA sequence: TGTGCCAGCTCAGGCCCCGGGGGGGCAGCCAAAAACATTCAGTACTTC.

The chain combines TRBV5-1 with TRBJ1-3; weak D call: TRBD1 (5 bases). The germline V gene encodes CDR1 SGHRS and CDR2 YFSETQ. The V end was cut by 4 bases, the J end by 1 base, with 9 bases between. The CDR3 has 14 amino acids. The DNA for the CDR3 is TGCGCCAGCAGCACCGGGGGGTCTGGAAACACCATATATTTT. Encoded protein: CASSTGGSGNTIYF.

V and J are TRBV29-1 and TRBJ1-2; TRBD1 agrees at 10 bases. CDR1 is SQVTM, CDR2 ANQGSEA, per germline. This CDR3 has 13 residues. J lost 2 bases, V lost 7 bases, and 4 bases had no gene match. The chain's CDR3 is CSDGTGENYGYTF. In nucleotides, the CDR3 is TGCAGCGACGGGACAGGGGAGAACTATGGCTACACCTTC.

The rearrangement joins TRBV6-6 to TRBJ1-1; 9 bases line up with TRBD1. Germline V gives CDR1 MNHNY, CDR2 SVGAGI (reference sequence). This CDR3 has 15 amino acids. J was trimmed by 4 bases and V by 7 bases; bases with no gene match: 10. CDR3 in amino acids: CASKVGQGLGTEAFF. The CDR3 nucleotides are TGTGCCAGCAAGGTGGGACAGGGTTTGGGCACTGAAGCTTTCTTT.

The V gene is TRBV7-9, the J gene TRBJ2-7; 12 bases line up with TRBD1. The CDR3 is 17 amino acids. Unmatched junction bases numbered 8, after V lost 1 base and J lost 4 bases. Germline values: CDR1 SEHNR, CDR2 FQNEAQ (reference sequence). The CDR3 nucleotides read TGTGCCAGCAGCTTAGTTAGGGGACAGGGGGCCGGTTACGAGCAGTACTTC. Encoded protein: CASSLVRGQGAGYEQYF.

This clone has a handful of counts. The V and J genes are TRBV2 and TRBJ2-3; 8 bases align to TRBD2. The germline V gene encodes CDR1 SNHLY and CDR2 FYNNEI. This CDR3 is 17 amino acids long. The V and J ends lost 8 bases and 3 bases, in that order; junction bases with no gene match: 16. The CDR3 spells CASPGTRKEMWTDTQYF. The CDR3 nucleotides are TGTGCCAGCCCCGGGACTAGGAAGGAGATGTGGACAGATACGCAGTATTTT.

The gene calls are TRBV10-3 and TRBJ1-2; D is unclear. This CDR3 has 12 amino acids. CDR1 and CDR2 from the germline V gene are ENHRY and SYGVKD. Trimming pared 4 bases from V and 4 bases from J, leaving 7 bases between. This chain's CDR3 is CAISGDSYGYTF. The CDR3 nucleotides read TGTGCCATCAGTGGAGATAGCTATGGCTACACCTTC.

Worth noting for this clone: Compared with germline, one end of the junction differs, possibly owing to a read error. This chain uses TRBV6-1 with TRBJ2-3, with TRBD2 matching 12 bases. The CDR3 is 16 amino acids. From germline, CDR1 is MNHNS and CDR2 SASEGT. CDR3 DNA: TGTGCCAGCAGTGCTAGGACTAGCGGGACCACAAATACGCAGTATTTT. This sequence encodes CASSARTSGTTNTQYF.

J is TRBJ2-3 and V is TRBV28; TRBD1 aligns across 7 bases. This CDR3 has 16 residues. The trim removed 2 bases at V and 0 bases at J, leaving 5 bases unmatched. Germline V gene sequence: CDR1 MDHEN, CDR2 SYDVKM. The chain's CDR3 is CASSLGTGASTDTQYF. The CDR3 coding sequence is TGTGCCAGCAGTTTAGGTACAGGGGCTAGCACAGATACGCAGTATTTT.

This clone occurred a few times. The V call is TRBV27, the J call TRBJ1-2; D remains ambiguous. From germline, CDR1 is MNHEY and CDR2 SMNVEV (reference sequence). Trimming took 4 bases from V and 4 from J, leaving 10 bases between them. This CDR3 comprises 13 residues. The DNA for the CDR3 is TGTGCCAGCAGTTACGCAGCGAGCTATGGCTACACCTTC. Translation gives CASSYAASYGYTF.